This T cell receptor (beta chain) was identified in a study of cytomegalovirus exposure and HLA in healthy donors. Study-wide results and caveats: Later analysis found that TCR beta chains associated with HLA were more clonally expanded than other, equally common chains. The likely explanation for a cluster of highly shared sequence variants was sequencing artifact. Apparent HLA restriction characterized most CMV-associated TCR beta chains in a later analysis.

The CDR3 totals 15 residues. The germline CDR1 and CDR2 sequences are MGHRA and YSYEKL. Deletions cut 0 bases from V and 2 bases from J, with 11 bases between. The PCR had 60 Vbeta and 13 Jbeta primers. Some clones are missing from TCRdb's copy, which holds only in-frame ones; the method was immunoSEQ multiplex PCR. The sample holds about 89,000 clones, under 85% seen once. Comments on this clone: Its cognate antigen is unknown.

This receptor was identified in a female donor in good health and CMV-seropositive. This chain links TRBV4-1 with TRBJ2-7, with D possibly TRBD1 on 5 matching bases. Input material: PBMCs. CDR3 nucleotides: TGCGCCAGCAGCCAAGATCAAGGACAAGCCTACGAGCAGTACTTC. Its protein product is CASSQDQGQAYEQYF.